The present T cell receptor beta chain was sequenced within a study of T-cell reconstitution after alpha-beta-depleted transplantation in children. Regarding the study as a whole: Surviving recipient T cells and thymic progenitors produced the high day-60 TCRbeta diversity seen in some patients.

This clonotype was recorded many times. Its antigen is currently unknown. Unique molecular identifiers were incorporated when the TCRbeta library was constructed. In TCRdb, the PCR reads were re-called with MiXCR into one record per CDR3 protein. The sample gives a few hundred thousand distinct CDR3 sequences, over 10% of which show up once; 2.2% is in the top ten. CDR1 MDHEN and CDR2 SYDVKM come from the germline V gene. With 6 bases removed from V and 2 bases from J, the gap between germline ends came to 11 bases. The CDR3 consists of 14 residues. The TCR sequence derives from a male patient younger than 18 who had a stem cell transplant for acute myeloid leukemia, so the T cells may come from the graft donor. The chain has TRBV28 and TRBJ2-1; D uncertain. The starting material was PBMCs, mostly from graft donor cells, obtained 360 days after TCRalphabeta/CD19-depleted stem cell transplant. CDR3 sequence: CASSLGGPYNEQFF. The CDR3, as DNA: TGTGCCAGCAGCTTAGGCGGTCCCTACAATGAGCAGTTCTTC.